This T cell receptor beta chain is from a study of identical twins. The donors were all healthy and Caucasian. This clonotype has at least ten counts. No antigen is known for it. Study-wide points: Cross-sectional statistics, not tracking of the same donors, supported the conclusions.

TCRdb analysed the 5' RACE reads with MiXCR anew, one entry per CDR3 protein. This table holds about 220,000 distinct CDR3 sequences, approximately 8.3% found once. These same data were also listed under a study on yellow fever vaccine responses in identical twins.

Sequenced sample: memory (CD45RO+) T cells sorted from blood. The sequence was collected from a woman under 30 in good health.

The CDR3 coding sequence is TGTGCCAGCAGCCCTGGGGACACCCGCAATCAGCCCCAGCATTTT. Translating it yields CASSPGDTRNQPQHF. V gene TRBV7-2 combines with J gene TRBJ1-5, with a weak D call TRBD1 (6 bases). Trimming pared 5 bases from V and 2 bases from J, leaving 13 bases between. Per the germline V gene, CDR1 is SGHTA and CDR2 is FQGNSA. CDR3 length: 15 amino acids. The entire variable domain, with the rest obtained from reference TRBV7-2 and TRBJ1-5, is as follows: GAGVSQSPSNKVTEKGKDVELRCDPISGHTALYWYRQSLGQGLEFLIYFQGNSAPDKSGLPSDRFSAERTGGSVSTLTIQRTQQEDSAVYLCASSPGDTRNQPQHFGDGTRLSIL.